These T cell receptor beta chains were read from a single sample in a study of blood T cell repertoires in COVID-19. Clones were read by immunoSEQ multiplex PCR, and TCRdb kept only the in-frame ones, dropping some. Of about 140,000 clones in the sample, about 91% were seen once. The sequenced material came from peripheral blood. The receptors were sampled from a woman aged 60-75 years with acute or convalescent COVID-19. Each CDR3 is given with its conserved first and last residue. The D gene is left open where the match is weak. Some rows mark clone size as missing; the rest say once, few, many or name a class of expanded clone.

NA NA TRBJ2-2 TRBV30 CAWSAPGTLTGELFF TGTGCCTGGAGCGCACCCGGGACACTCACCGGGGAGCTGTTTTTT
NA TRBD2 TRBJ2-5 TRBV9 CASSSSSGGAEETQYF TGTGCCAGCAGCTCCTCTAGCGGGGGGGCCGAAGAGACCCAGTACTTC
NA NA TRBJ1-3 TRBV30 CAWADYDRSSGNTIYF TGTGCCTGGGCTGACTACGACAGGAGCTCTGGAAACACCATATATTTT
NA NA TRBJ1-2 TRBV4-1 CASSQEVQVFSYGYTF TGCGCCAGCAGCCAAGAAGTACAGGTCTTTAGCTATGGCTACACCTTC
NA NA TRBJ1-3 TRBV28 CASTSGGLSGNTIYF TGTGCCAGCACTAGCGGGGGGCTCTCTGGAAACACCATATATTTT
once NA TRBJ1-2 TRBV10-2 CASSESLQGGSGYTF TGCGCCAGCAGTGAGTCTCTACAGGGAGGGAGTGGCTACACCTTC
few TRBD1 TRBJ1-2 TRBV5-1 CASSWTGAYGYTF TGCGCCAGCAGCTGGACAGGGGCCTATGGCTACACCTTC
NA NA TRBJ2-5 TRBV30 CAWRPTGETQYF TGTGCCTGGAGGCCCACAGGAGAGACCCAGTACTTC
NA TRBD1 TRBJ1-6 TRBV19 CASSQGQGGSPLHF TGTGCCAGTAGCCAGGGACAGGGTGGTTCACCCCTCCACTTT
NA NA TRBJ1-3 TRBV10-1 CASSVHRAFGNTIYF TGCGCCAGCAGTGTTCACAGGGCATTTGGAAACACCATATATTTT
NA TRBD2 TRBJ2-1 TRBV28 CASTLRGGGGAVDEQFF TGTGCCAGCACCCTACGGGGAGGCGGGGGGGCCGTCGATGAGCAGTTCTTC
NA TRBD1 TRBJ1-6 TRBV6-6 CASSYAGTGGNSPLHF TGTGCCAGCAGTTACGCCGGGACAGGGGGTAATTCACCCCTCCACTTT
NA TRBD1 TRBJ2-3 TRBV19 CASSSTGTGDLFSTDTQYF TGTGCCAGTAGTTCTACCGGGACAGGGGACCTGTTTAGCACAGATACGCAGTATTTT
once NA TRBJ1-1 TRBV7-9 CASSPPRVITEAFF TGTGCCAGCAGCCCCCCCCGGGTGATCACTGAAGCTTTCTTT
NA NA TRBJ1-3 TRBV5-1 CASSLGPGNLNTIYF TGCGCCAGCAGCTTGGGGCCAGGGAATTTAAACACCATATATTTT
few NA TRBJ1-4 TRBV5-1 CASSLTGRNEKLFF TGCGCCAGCAGCTTGACAGGGCGGAATGAAAAACTGTTTTTT
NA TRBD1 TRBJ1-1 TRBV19 CASSIGPGQGGGLSEAFF TGTGCCAGTAGTATAGGTCCGGGACAGGGAGGCGGTTTATCTGAAGCTTTCTTT
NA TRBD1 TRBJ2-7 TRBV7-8 CASRGGDRPYEQYF TGTGCCAGCAGGGGTGGGGACAGACCCTACGAGCAGTACTTC
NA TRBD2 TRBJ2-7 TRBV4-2 CASSQGSTSGGVVYEQYF TGTGCCAGCAGCCAAGGGTCGACTAGCGGGGGAGTAGTCTACGAGCAGTACTTC
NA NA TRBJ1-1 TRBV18 CASSPAGPDTEAFF TGTGCCAGCTCACCCGCGGGCCCGGACACTGAAGCTTTCTTT
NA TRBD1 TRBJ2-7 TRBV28 CASSSHGQASSYEQYF TGTGCCAGCAGTTCCCACGGACAGGCCTCCTCCTACGAGCAGTACTTC
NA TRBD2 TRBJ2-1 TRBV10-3 CAIRSGLAGNEQFF TGTGCCATCAGGTCGGGACTAGCGGGCAATGAGCAGTTCTTC
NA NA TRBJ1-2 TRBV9 CASSPQDRGDGYTF TGTGCCAGCAGCCCCCAGGACAGAGGGGATGGCTACACCTTC
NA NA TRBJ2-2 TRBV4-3 CASSQLQGRGTGELFF TGCGCCAGCAGCCAACTTCAGGGGAGGGGCACCGGGGAGCTGTTTTTT
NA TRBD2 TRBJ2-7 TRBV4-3 CASSQDPTSGGTVYEQYF TGCGCCAGCAGCCAAGATCCTACTAGCGGGGGGACTGTCTACGAGCAGTACTTC
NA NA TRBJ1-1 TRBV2 CASRTGLNTEAFF TGTGCCAGCAGAACAGGGCTGAACACTGAAGCTTTCTTT
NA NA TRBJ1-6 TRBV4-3 CASANGGSNSPLHF TGCGCCAGCGCTAACGGGGGGAGTAATTCACCCCTCCACTTT
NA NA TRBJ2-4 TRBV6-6 CASRTDGGNIQYF TGTGCCAGCAGGACGGACGGCGGGAACATTCAGTACTTC
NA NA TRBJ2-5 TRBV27 CASSFRGAGTQYF TGTGCCAGCAGTTTTCGGGGGGCCGGGACCCAGTACTTC
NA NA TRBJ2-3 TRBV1 CTSSQDRGLAHTDTQYF TGCACCAGCAGCCAAGATCGAGGACTAGCCCACACAGATACGCAGTATTTT
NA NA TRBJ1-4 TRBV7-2 CASSSDGDFPRGKLFF TGTGCCAGCAGCTCAGACGGGGACTTTCCTCGGGGGAAACTGTTTTTT
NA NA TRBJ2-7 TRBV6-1 CASSDWKGHSTDEQYF TGTGCCAGCAGTGATTGGAAGGGACACAGCACCGACGAGCAGTACTTC